This T cell receptor beta chain originates from a study of post-analysis software for immune sequencing data. This clonotype was recorded a few times. Its specificity is not known. General study findings and limits: Comparison of patients with controls showed a handful of TRBV segments more frequent in patients, TRBV5-6, TRBV5-1 and TRBV20-1 among them.

Built from TCR beta cDNA, the libraries had unique molecular identifiers in them. TCRdb recomputed calls from the PCR reads with MiXCR, one row per CDR3 protein. The sample lists some 450,000 distinct CDR3 sequences, 45% occurring once. CDR3 length: 16 residues. Trimming left V 3 bases short and J 6 bases short, with 18 bases between. Looked up from germline, CDR1 is KGHSH and CDR2 is LQKENI. The TCR was taken from a girl under 18 with multiple sclerosis. The chain is built from TRBV18 and TRBJ2-1, with D possibly being TRBD2 (6 bases). The sample taken for sequencing was blood. This chain's CDR3 is CASSPSWGEASNEQFF. CDR3 bases: TGTGCCAGCTCACCCTCTTGGGGGGAGGCTTCCAATGAGCAGTTCTTC.